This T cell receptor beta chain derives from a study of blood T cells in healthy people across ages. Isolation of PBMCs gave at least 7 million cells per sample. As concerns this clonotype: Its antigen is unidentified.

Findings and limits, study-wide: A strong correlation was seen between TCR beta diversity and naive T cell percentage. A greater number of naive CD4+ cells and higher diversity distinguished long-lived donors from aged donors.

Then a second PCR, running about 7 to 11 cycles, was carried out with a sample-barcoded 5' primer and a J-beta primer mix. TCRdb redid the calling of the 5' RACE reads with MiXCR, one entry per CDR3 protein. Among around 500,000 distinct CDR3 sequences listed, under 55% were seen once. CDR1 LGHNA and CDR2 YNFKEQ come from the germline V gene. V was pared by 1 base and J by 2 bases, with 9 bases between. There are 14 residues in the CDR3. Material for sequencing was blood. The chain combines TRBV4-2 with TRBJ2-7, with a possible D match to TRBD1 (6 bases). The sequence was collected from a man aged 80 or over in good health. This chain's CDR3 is CASSQAGQPYEQYF. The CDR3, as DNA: TGTGCCAGCAGCCAAGCCGGACAGCCCTACGAGCAGTACTTC.